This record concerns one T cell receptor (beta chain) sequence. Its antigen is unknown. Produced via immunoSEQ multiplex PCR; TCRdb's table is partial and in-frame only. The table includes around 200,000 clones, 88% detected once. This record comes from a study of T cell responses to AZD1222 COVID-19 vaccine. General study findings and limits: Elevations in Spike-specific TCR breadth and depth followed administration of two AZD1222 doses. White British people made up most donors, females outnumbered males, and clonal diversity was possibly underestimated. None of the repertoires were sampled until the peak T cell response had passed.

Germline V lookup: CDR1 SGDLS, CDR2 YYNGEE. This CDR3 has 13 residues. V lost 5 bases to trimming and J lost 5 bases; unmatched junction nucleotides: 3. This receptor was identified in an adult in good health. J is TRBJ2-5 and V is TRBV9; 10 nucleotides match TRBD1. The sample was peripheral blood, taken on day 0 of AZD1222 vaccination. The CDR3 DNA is TGTGCCAGCAGTGACAGGGGGCGTGAGACCCAGTACTTC. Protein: CASSDRGRETQYF.